This entry lists 23 T cell receptor beta chains sequenced from one sample in a study of cytomegalovirus exposure and HLA in healthy donors. PCR primers comprised 60 Vbeta and 13 Jbeta primers. Sequencing used immunoSEQ multiplex PCR; TCRdb keeps in-frame clones, though not all of them. The sample holds 140,000 to 150,000 clones, more than 7.5% seen once. The sequencing sample was made of PBMCs. The origin of the receptors is a man aged 50 to 60 in good health and CMV-seronegative.

In this sample, this clone turned up a few times. CDR3 region: CASSTVINTEAFF. The CDR3 DNA follows: TGTGCCAGCAGTACGGTAATAAACACTGAAGCTTTCTTT. The chain is built from TRBV2 and TRBJ1-1; D unclear. V lost 5 bases and J 2 bases, leaving 9 bases between the germline ends. Looked up from germline, CDR1 is SNHLY and CDR2 is FYNNEI. The CDR3 is 13 residues long.

The chain employs TRBV6-5 and TRBJ1-3, with a possible D match to TRBD1 (5 bases). Trimming shortened V by 2 bases and J by 4 bases, and 12 bases separated the two germline ends. From germline, CDR1 is MNHEY and CDR2 SVGAGI. The CDR3 totals 15 residues. The CDR3 coding sequence is TGTGCCAGCAGTTACGGGGCAGGGTGGGGAAACACCATATATTTT. The encoded protein is CASSYGAGWGNTIYF.

The rearrangement uses TRBV7-6 and TRBJ2-7; 11 nucleotides match TRBD2. Per germline, CDR1 SGHVS and CDR2 FNYEAQ. V dropped 5 bases and J dropped 1; count of bases not matched to a gene: 4. CDR3 length: 15 residues. This CDR3 is CASSPLAGVSYEQYF. For the CDR3, the DNA is TGTGCCAGCAGCCCACTAGCGGGGGTTTCCTACGAGCAGTACTTC.

This clone was seen only a few times. The J gene is TRBJ1-1, the V gene TRBV11-2; TRBD1 aligns across 8 bases. V lost 5 bases, J lost 3 bases, and 8 bases stayed unmatched. The CDR3 length is 15 residues. The germline V gene has CDR1 SGHAT and CDR2 FQNNGV. The CDR3 is CASSPGQGRHTEAFF. CDR3 DNA sequence: TGTGCCAGCAGCCCTGGACAGGGACGGCACACTGAAGCTTTCTTT.

This chain connects TRBV2 to TRBJ1-5; TRBD1 matches at 7 bases. Germline assignment: CDR1 SNHLY and CDR2 FYNNEI. V lost 6 bases, J lost 2 bases, and 7 bases stayed unmatched. The CDR3 sequence is 15 residues long. CDR3 coding DNA: TGTGCCAGCAGACCCGACAGGGTGGGCAATCAGCCCCAGCATTTT. The encoded protein is CASRPDRVGNQPQHF. The complete variable domain, with remaining parts taken from reference TRBV2 and TRBJ1-5, reads EPEVTQTPSHQVTQMGQEVILRCVPISNHLYFYWYRQILGQKVEFLVSFYNNEISEKSEIFDDQFSVERPDGSNFTLKIRSTKLEDSAMYFCASRPDRVGNQPQHFGDGTRLSIL.

The gene calls are TRBV11-3 and TRBJ1-5, with TRBD1 as a possible D gene (5 bases). This CDR3 comprises 16 residues. Germline CDR1 is SGHNT and CDR2 is YENEEA. Trimming took off 6 bases at V and 0 bases at J, with 15 bases between the two ends. The CDR3 protein is CASRFCGGYSNQPQHF. The CDR3 coding sequence is TGTGCCAGCAGATTTTGCGGGGGATATAGCAATCAGCCCCAGCATTTT.

The rearrangement joins TRBV19 to TRBJ1-2; D is possibly TRBD1 (5 bases). V was pared by 6 bases and J by 4 bases, with 15 bases between. The CDR3 has 14 residues. CDR1 LNHDA and CDR2 SQIVND come from the germline V gene (reference sequence). Here the CDR3 DNA reads TGTGCCAGTAGACAGGCAAAGGGGTCCTATGGCTACACCTTC. Amino acid sequence: CASRQAKGSYGYTF.

The chain joins TRBV19 to TRBJ2-7; a weak D match, TRBD1 (6 bases). The germline CDR1 and CDR2 sequences are LNHDA and SQIVND (reference sequence). The CDR3 is 15 amino acids. V was pared by 0 bases and J by 0 bases, with 9 bases between. CDR3 sequence (DNA): TGTGCCAGTAGTATAGACAGGGGCCTCTCCTACGAGCAGTACTTC. It encodes CASSIDRGLSYEQYF.

This chain joins TRBV10-3 and TRBJ2-3, with D unclear. The CDR3 has 14 residues. Per germline, CDR1 ENHRY and CDR2 SYGVKD. V was trimmed by 5 bases and J by 2 bases, leaving 11 bases between them. In DNA form, the CDR3 reads TGTGCCATCAGTACTCAGACATACACAGATACGCAGTATTTT. Translated: CAISTQTYTDTQYF.

The chain employs TRBV19 and TRBJ1-1, with TRBD1 identical over 8 bases. With 7 bases clipped from V and 7 bases from J, the junction kept 5 bases outside the gene matches. The CDR3 totals 12 residues. CDR1 and CDR2 (germline): LNHDA, SQIVND (reference sequence). The chain's CDR3 is CASTSGTGEAFF. DNA for the CDR3: TGTGCCAGTACCTCCGGGACAGGTGAAGCTTTCTTT.

This clone was seen a handful of times. This chain joins TRBV5-1 and TRBJ1-1, with D uncertain. CDR1 is SGHRS, CDR2 YFSETQ, per germline. The CDR3 loop spans 13 amino acids. V lost 0 bases and J 6 bases, leaving 9 bases between the germline ends. CDR3 nucleotides: TGCGCCAGCAGCTTGGCCGGGATTTCTGAAGCTTTCTTT. This sequence encodes CASSLAGISEAFF.

V gene TRBV19 combines with J gene TRBJ1-2, with TRBD1 as a possible D gene (6 bases). The length of the CDR3 is 12 residues. V shed 3 bases and J shed 8 bases, with 10 bases lying between them. The germline V gene encodes CDR1 LNHDA and CDR2 SQIVND (reference sequence). The DNA for the CDR3 is TGTGCCAGTAGTATGCAGGGGCGCGGCTACACCTTC. Translated, it gives CASSMQGRGYTF.

The rearrangement links TRBV29-1 to TRBJ2-5; a weak D match, TRBD1 (6 bases). The germline gives CDR1 SQVTM, CDR2 ANQGSEA. The CDR3 consists of 13 residues. V lost 4 bases to trimming and J lost 9 bases, with 18 bases between them. CDR3 sequence reads: CSVAGTRGAAQYF. DNA of the CDR3: TGCAGCGTTGCGGGGACACGAGGGGCCGCCCAGTACTTC.

The sample holds a few counts of this clone. The genes are TRBV5-1 and TRBJ2-3, with D unresolved. The CDR3 consists of 14 residues. Germline V gene data show CDR1 as SGHRS and CDR2 as YFSETQ. V lost 1 base, J lost 0 bases, and 6 bases lay in between. The CDR3 loop is CASSLTPSTDTQYF. CDR3 DNA: TGCGCCAGCAGCTTGACTCCCAGCACAGATACGCAGTATTTT.

This clone was detected only a few times. This chain connects TRBV11-3 to TRBJ2-7; TRBD2 matches at 11 bases. The trim removed 8 bases at V and 5 bases at J, leaving 8 bases unmatched. The CDR3 length is 14 residues. Per the germline V gene, CDR1 is SGHNT and CDR2 is YENEEA. Written as DNA, the CDR3 is TGTGCCAGCTCACTAGCGGGAGTATCCCACGAGCAGTACTTC. Amino acid sequence: CASSLAGVSHEQYF.

The rearrangement uses TRBV5-1 and TRBJ1-2, with D perhaps TRBD1 (5 bases). The CDR3 totals 15 residues. Germline V CDR1 and CDR2: SGHRS, YFSETQ. Between the trimmed V and J ends, which lost 7 bases and 12 bases, there was a span of 28 bases. The CDR3 loop is CASQENGGAPLVDTF. The CDR3 DNA reads as TGCGCCAGCCAAGAAAACGGAGGGGCCCCGCTCGTCGACACCTTC.

As regards this clone: The sample contains more than one DNA sequence encoding this CDR3. The chain carries TRBV6-4 and TRBJ2-2; TRBD2 agrees at 10 bases. Germline V CDR1 and CDR2: MRHNA, SNTAGT. With V trimmed by 6 bases and J by 2 bases, 3 bases remained unmatched. This CDR3 spans 15 amino acids. The CDR3: CASSRLAGNTGELFF. The CDR3 nucleotides read TGTGCCAGCAGCAGACTAGCGGGTAACACCGGGGAGCTGTTTTTT.

This chain links TRBV5-1 with TRBJ1-6, with D tentatively TRBD1 (5 bases). The germline gives CDR1 SGHRS, CDR2 YFSETQ. V lost 0 bases and J lost 13, with 11 bases in between. CDR3 length: 13 residues. The CDR3 DNA sequence: TGCGCCAGCAGCTTGGGTCAGGGTAACCCCCTCCACTTT. This codes for CASSLGQGNPLHF.

This clone was seen a handful of times. This sequence joins TRBV27 and TRBJ2-3; TRBD1 is a possible D gene (5 bases). The CDR3 has 14 residues. The V end lost 6 bases, the J end lost 1 base, and 11 bases lay between the germline ends. From germline, CDR1 is MNHEY and CDR2 SMNVEV (reference sequence). DNA of the CDR3: TGTGCCAGCAGGACACAGGACCGCACAGATACGCAGTATTTT. It specifies CASRTQDRTDTQYF.

This sequence joins TRBV2 and TRBJ2-7; 8 positions match TRBD2. Germline lookup yields CDR1 SNHLY and CDR2 FYNNEI. The CDR3 loop spans 15 amino acids. V dropped 6 bases and J dropped 3; count of bases not matched to a gene: 10. The CDR3 loop is CASRVGLAVNYEQYF. The DNA for the CDR3 is TGTGCCAGCAGAGTAGGACTAGCAGTAAACTACGAGCAGTACTTC.

This clone occurred a few times. This rearrangement joins TRBV5-1 to TRBJ2-3, with D possibly TRBD2 on 5 matching bases. Trimming removed 0 bases at V and 1 base at J, with 12 bases between. The CDR3 spans 16 residues. Germline CDR1 is SGHRS and CDR2 is YFSETQ. The CDR3 loop reads CASSLGAGWGTDTQYF. The CDR3 region has the DNA TGCGCCAGCAGCTTGGGGGCGGGCTGGGGCACAGATACGCAGTATTTT.

The chain recombines TRBV19 with TRBJ2-7; possibly TRBD1 for D (6 bases). CDR3 length equals 12 residues. Germline loops: CDR1 LNHDA, CDR2 SQIVND (reference sequence). Trimming removed 5 bases from V and 6 bases from J, with 11 bases in between. CDR3 region: CASSPGTREQYF. CDR3 nucleotides: TGTGCCAGTAGTCCCGGGACACGCGAGCAGTACTTC.

In this sample, this clone turned up a few times. This chain connects TRBV5-5 to TRBJ2-7; the D gene is possibly TRBD1 (5 bases). Trimming removed 0 bases at V and 2 bases at J, with 6 bases between. This CDR3 has 13 residues. CDR1 and CDR2 (germline): SGHKS, YYEKEE (reference sequence). The CDR3 DNA follows: TGTGCCAGCAGCTTGGAGGGGCCCTACGAGCAGTACTTC. Residues: CASSLEGPYEQYF.